Detailed here is one T cell receptor (beta chain). These data originate in a study of STAT5B mutations in CD4+ large granular lymphocyte leukemia. TCRdb's table, derived via immunoSEQ multiplex PCR, lists solely in-frame clones and lacks some. The repertoire consists of about 30,000 clones, with 65% to 85% occurring once and the leading ten covering approximately 2.3%. The specimen was CD4+ T cells from blood buffy coats. The receptor's source is a human donor in good health.

The CDR3 loop is CASSEGPGGTTNEKLFF. CDR3 in DNA: TGTGCCAGCAGCGAGGGACCGGGGGGCACGACTAATGAAAAACTGTTTTTT. The chain couples TRBV9 to TRBJ1-4, with a possible D match to TRBD1 (6 bases). Deletions cut 3 bases from V and 2 bases from J, with 17 bases between. Germline-derived CDR1 and CDR2 are SGDLS and YYNGEE. This CDR3 is 17 amino acids long.